The present TCR beta chain was sequenced within a study of cytomegalovirus exposure and HLA in healthy donors. Measured with immunoSEQ multiplex PCR; TCRdb has only the in-frame clones, and not every one. The table has about 160,000 clones, about 90% seen once. Germline-derived CDR1 and CDR2 are KGHSH and LQKENI. The CDR3 has 15 residues. V was trimmed by 8 bases and J by 6 bases, leaving 22 bases between them. The chain is built from TRBV18 and TRBJ1-1; D unclear. Sequenced material: PBMCs. This receptor was identified in a woman aged 18-29 years in good health and CMV-seropositive. The CDR3 DNA reads as TGTGCCAGCGTTCACCCGTCCTCCAGGCGGGCTGAAGCTTTCTTT. Its translation is CASVHPSSRRAEAFF.